This T cell receptor (beta chain) was profiled in a study of neoadjuvant nivolumab and ipilimumab in lung cancer. This table comes from immunoSEQ multiplex PCR, and its TCRdb copy is limited to in-frame clones, with some not included. There are 25,000 to 30,000 clones in the sample; roughly three quarters occur only once, and 18% lies in the top ten. The CDR3 loop spans 13 amino acids. With 0 bases removed from V and 8 bases from J, the gap between germline ends came to 10 bases. Germline loops: CDR1 SGHTA, CDR2 FQGTGA. Findings and caveats of the study: Resected tumors had greater TCR richness and clonality than uninvolved lung. From pretherapy to surgery, tumor richness and clonality rose with dual therapy.

As regards this clone: What it recognizes is unknown.

Sequencing was performed on tumor tissue, taken after neoadjuvant nivolumab, alone or with ipilimumab, at or shortly before surgery. The clonotype was recovered from an adult with non-small cell lung cancer. This chain connects TRBV7-3 to TRBJ1-2; D gene unclear. The CDR3 region is CASSLTSGDGYTF. CDR3 DNA sequence: TGTGCCAGCAGCTTAACGAGTGGCGACGGCTACACCTTC.